The source of this T cell receptor (beta chain) is a study of Graves' ophthalmopathy and Graves' hyperthyroidism. Study results and limitations: In blood appeared most of the expanded thyroid clonotypes whose frequency exceeded 0.001. Sensitivity of about 70% and specificity of less than 85% were achieved by the model that predicted ophthalmopathy progression. Classification of ophthalmopathy versus stable hyperthyroidism by a 13-signature model yielded around 91% sensitivity and about 83% specificity.

With respect to this clonotype: Antigen unknown.

The CDR3 contains 14 residues. The trim removed 11 bases at V and 2 bases at J, leaving 3 bases unmatched. Germline V gene data show CDR1 as SGHVS and CDR2 as FQNEAQ. Hyperthyroidism patients, aged 18 to 65, were newly diagnosed, under 2 months' duration. Investigators amplified TCR beta CDR3 regions from RNA transcripts. HTBI primers were employed in first-round RT-PCR, then a second-round multiplex PCR followed. TCRdb redid the calling of the multiplex PCR reads with MiXCR, one entry per CDR3 protein. The sample holds around 1,200,000 distinct CDR3 sequences, about 38% seen once. Sequencing was done on a sample of peripheral blood or thyroid tissue (not recorded which). The TCR originated in an adult man with Graves' hyperthyroidism. V gene TRBV7-8 combines with J gene TRBJ1-6; 10 nucleotides match TRBD1. The CDR3, as DNA: TGTGCCGCAGACAGGGGGCCCTATAATTCACCCCTCCACTTT. Residues: CAADRGPYNSPLHF. Drawing the rest from reference TRBV7-8 and TRBJ1-6, the complete variable domain is GAGVSQSPRYKVAKRGQDVALRCDPISGHVSLFWYQQALGQGPEFLTYFQNEAQLDKSGLPSDRFFAERPEGSVSTLKIQRTQQEDSAVYLCAADRGPYNSPLHFGNGTRLTVT.